This T cell receptor beta chain was captured in a study of blood T cell repertoires in COVID-19. Only in-frame clones appear in the TCRdb table, and some are missing; sequencing was by immunoSEQ multiplex PCR. The sample holds fewer than 50,000 clones, roughly 77% seen once. V lost 4 bases to trimming and J lost 3 bases, with 10 bases between them. The CDR3 contains 13 residues. Germline values: CDR1 WSHSY, CDR2 SAAADI. The genes are TRBV10-2 and TRBJ2-7; D is possibly TRBD1 (6 bases). The source is an older man with active or convalescent COVID-19. Sequences were obtained from peripheral blood. CDR3 protein: CASSAGHIYEQYF. DNA for the CDR3: TGCGCCAGCAGTGCGGGACACATCTACGAGCAGTACTTC.